This T cell receptor (beta chain) is from a study of post-analysis software for immune sequencing data. At the level of the study: Included among the disease courses, which were recorded for the cohort, were relapsing-remitting, secondary progressive and progressive-relapsing multiple sclerosis. Study outcomes and limitations: Five or six TRBV segments were significantly more frequent in patients than in controls. TRBV5-6, TRBV5-1 and TRBV20-1 were among these segments.

Germline CDR1 is SGDLS and CDR2 is YYNGEE. The CDR3 contains 13 residues. V was pared by 6 bases and J by 2 bases, with 11 bases between. Of note for this clonotype: Its specificity is unknown.

Built from TCR beta cDNA, the libraries had unique molecular identifiers in them. TCRdb passed the PCR reads through MiXCR, listing each CDR3 protein once. This table holds almost 700,000 distinct CDR3 sequences, approximately 60% found once. The chain combines TRBV9 with TRBJ1-2; D might be TRBD1 (5 bases). Sequenced input: blood. The TCR sequence derives from a girl aged 2-10 years with multiple sclerosis. The CDR3 loop is CASTGTDNYGYTF. The DNA of the CDR3 is TGTGCCAGCACCGGGACGGACAACTATGGCTACACCTTC.